A selection of T cell receptor beta chains follows, all from one sample in a study of blood T cell repertoires in COVID-19. Libraries were prepared by immunoSEQ multiplex PCR; TCRdb keeps only in-frame clonotypes and omits some of them. The sample shows about 150,000 clones, roughly 80% of them seen only once. Specimen: peripheral blood. Every receptor here comes from a woman of 80 years or more with acute or convalescent COVID-19. The CDR3 runs from the conserved cysteine through the conserved F or W. A D gene is named only where the DNA matches it firmly. Clone sizes are given selectively: once, few, many, or a class where the clone is expanded.

V,J,D,size,CDR3,DNA
TRBV7-9,TRBJ2-3,.,.,CASSLAEQASTDTQYF,TGTGCCAGCAGCTTAGCGGAACAGGCTAGCACAGATACGCAGTATTTT
TRBV19,TRBJ1-5,TRBD1,once,CASSSRPGTGGYHQPQHF,TGTGCCAGTAGTTCCCGACCCGGGACAGGGGGCTACCATCAGCCCCAGCATTTT
TRBV6-5,TRBJ1-3,TRBD1,.,CASSTDRGNTIYF,TGTGCCAGCAGTACGGACAGGGGAAACACCATATATTTT
TRBV18,TRBJ2-6,.,.,CASSPGDTGANVLTF,TGTGCCAGCTCACCGGGGGACACTGGGGCCAACGTCCTGACTTTC
TRBV4-3,TRBJ1-5,.,few,CASSQSLNQPQHF,TGCGCCAGCAGCCAGAGTCTCAATCAGCCCCAGCATTTT
TRBV13,TRBJ1-2,TRBD1,few,CASSRQGSYGYTF,TGTGCCAGCAGCCGACAGGGGAGCTATGGCTACACCTTC
TRBV5-6,TRBJ2-5,TRBD2,.,CASSRRGLANQETQYF,TGTGCCAGCAGCCGACGCGGACTAGCCAACCAAGAGACCCAGTACTTC
TRBV19,TRBJ2-7,.,.,CASSTGAGGEQYF,TGTGCCAGTAGTACAGGAGCTGGCGGGGAGCAGTACTTC
TRBV19,TRBJ1-2,TRBD1,.,CASSLNPPGQGIYGYTF,TGTGCCAGTAGTCTAAACCCACCGGGACAGGGAATATATGGCTACACCTTC
TRBV29-1,TRBJ2-5,.,once,CSVETRWRETQYF,TGCAGCGTTGAAACGAGGTGGAGGGAGACCCAGTACTTC
TRBV7-2,TRBJ2-1,TRBD2,.,CASDGGTYNEQFF,TGTGCCAGCGACGGGGGGACCTACAATGAGCAGTTCTTC
TRBV7-2,TRBJ2-5,TRBD2,.,CASSPGTSGAQETQYF,TGTGCCAGCAGCCCCGGGACTAGCGGGGCCCAAGAGACCCAGTACTTC
TRBV14,TRBJ1-1,TRBD1,.,CASSQGDRHTEAFF,TGTGCCAGCAGCCAAGGGGACAGACACACTGAAGCTTTCTTT
TRBV6-2/TRBV6-3,TRBJ1-1,.,.,CASSYGGGTEAFF,TGTGCCAGCAGTTACGGGGGAGGGACTGAAGCTTTCTTT
TRBV4-1,TRBJ2-5,TRBD2,.,CASSQAQWTSVQETQYF,TGCGCCAGCAGCCAAGCCCAGTGGACTAGCGTACAAGAGACCCAGTACTTC
TRBV4-1,TRBJ1-5,TRBD1,.,CASSQSLRGLGNQPQHF,TGCGCCAGCAGCCAATCGTTGAGGGGGCTAGGAAATCAGCCCCAGCATTTT
TRBV6-5,TRBJ1-2,TRBD1,.,CASSTYRGGYTF,TGTGCCAGCAGTACCTACAGGGGTGGCTACACCTTC
TRBV5-1,TRBJ1-5,.,.,CASSLGTANQPQHF,TGCGCCAGCAGCTTGGGGACAGCCAATCAGCCCCAGCATTTT
TRBV29-1,TRBJ1-1,.,.,CSVSGYTEAFF,TGCAGCGTTTCAGGTTACACTGAAGCTTTCTTT
TRBV10-3,TRBJ1-2,TRBD1,.,CAIGQGGTTNYGYTF,TGTGCCATTGGACAGGGGGGAACTACTAACTATGGCTACACCTTC
TRBV7-2,TRBJ2-5,TRBD2,.,CASSRTSGGQETQYF,TGTGCCAGCAGCCGGACTAGCGGGGGACAAGAGACCCAGTACTTC
TRBV11-2,TRBJ1-3,.,.,CASSLGQRWNTIYF,TGTGCCAGCAGCTTAGGACAGAGGTGGAACACCATATATTTT
TRBV7-9,TRBJ1-4,.,.,CASRDTSATNEKLFF,TGTGCCAGCAGAGATACAAGCGCAACTAATGAAAAACTGTTTTTT
TRBV2,TRBJ2-5,TRBD2,.,CASSERGGGETQYF,TGTGCCAGCAGTGAGCGGGGCGGGGGAGAGACCCAGTACTTC
TRBV2,TRBJ2-1,TRBD2,.,CASRPGLAGSNEQFF,TGTGCCAGCAGGCCTGGACTAGCGGGGTCCAATGAGCAGTTCTTC
TRBV18,TRBJ2-7,TRBD2,once,CASSPRSGVDEQYF,TGTGCCAGCTCACCACGGAGCGGGGTCGACGAGCAGTACTTC
TRBV3-1/TRBV3-2,TRBJ1-3,.,.,CASSQDAGAGNTIYF,TGTGCCAGCAGCCAAGATGCGGGGGCTGGAAACACCATATATTTT
TRBV18,TRBJ1-3,.,.,CASSPLLWQGGNTIYF,TGTGCCAGCTCACCCTTGCTTTGGCAGGGGGGAAACACCATATATTTT
TRBV5-5,TRBJ1-1,TRBD1,.,CASIERQGTGREAFF,TGTGCCAGCATCGAACGCCAAGGGACAGGGCGTGAAGCTTTCTTT
TRBV28,TRBJ1-2,TRBD1,once,CASRPGQAKGYGYTF,TGTGCCAGCAGACCGGGACAGGCGAAGGGCTATGGCTACACCTTC
TRBV7-3,TRBJ2-3,TRBD2,.,CASSPVSGAGDTQYF,TGTGCCAGCAGCCCCGTTAGCGGGGCCGGGGATACGCAGTATTTT
TRBV7-8,TRBJ1-1,.,once,CASSAGRAGEAFF,TGTGCCAGCAGCGCAGGGAGGGCGGGTGAAGCTTTCTTT
TRBV1,TRBJ1-2,.,.,CTSSQGRGADGYTF,TGCACCAGCAGCCAGGGCCGGGGGGCGGATGGCTACACCTTC
TRBV7-8,TRBJ2-1,TRBD2,.,CASSPRRASGGNEQFF,TGTGCCAGCAGCCCACGACGTGCTAGCGGGGGAAATGAGCAGTTCTTC
TRBV12-3/TRBV12-4,TRBJ2-7,.,.,CASSTGQNYEQYF,TGTGCCAGCAGTACCGGACAGAACTACGAGCAGTACTTC
TRBV3-1/TRBV3-2,TRBJ2-7,.,.,CASWGGAYEQYF,TGTGCCAGCTGGGGGGGCGCCTACGAGCAGTACTTC
TRBV23-1,TRBJ2-2,.,once,CASSQSSPEPPPAAGELFF,TGCGCCAGCAGTCAATCGAGTCCAGAACCCCCACCAGCGGCCGGGGAGCTGTTTTTT
TRBV7-2,TRBJ2-2,TRBD1,.,CASSSTGGTGELFF,TGTGCCAGCAGCTCTACAGGGGGCACCGGGGAGCTGTTTTTT
TRBV6-6,TRBJ2-5,.,.,CASSLGGQETQYF,TGTGCCAGCAGTTTGGGCGGGCAAGAGACCCAGTACTTC
TRBV28,TRBJ2-3,TRBD2,.,CASRPTGTRDTDTQYF,TGTGCCAGCAGACCGACCGGGACTAGAGACACAGATACGCAGTATTTT
TRBV18,TRBJ2-2,TRBD2,.,CASSPLPASGGNTGELFF,TGTGCCAGCTCACCCTTACCCGCTAGCGGGGGGAACACCGGGGAGCTGTTTTTT
TRBV5-1,TRBJ1-2,TRBD1,.,CASSSNRDRVFNYGYTF,TGCGCCAGCAGCTCGAACCGGGACAGGGTGTTTAACTATGGCTACACCTTC
TRBV14,TRBJ1-2,.,.,CASSQQARWGYTF,TGTGCCAGCAGCCAACAGGCAAGATGGGGCTACACCTTC
TRBV6-5,TRBJ1-5,.,few,CASSYSWAANQPQHF,TGTGCCAGCAGTTACTCGTGGGCAGCAAATCAGCCCCAGCATTTT
TRBV3-1/TRBV3-2,TRBJ1-4,TRBD1,few,CASSIPGQGFEKLFF,TGTGCCAGCAGCATCCCGGGACAGGGGTTTGAAAAACTGTTTTTT
TRBV5-6,TRBJ1-2,TRBD1,.,CASSLTIITGAYGYTF,TGTGCCAGCAGCCTCACTATTATTACAGGGGCCTATGGCTACACCTTC
TRBV4-1,TRBJ2-5,.,.,CASSPRGLLSETQYF,TGCGCCAGCAGCCCTAGGGGCCTTTTGTCGGAGACCCAGTACTTC
TRBV28,TRBJ1-1,.,.,CASSLWGQSLNTEAFF,TGTGCCAGCAGTCTATGGGGGCAATCCTTGAACACTGAAGCTTTCTTT
TRBV28,TRBJ1-1,TRBD1,.,CASSGQGVTEAFF,TGTGCCAGCAGCGGACAGGGGGTCACTGAAGCTTTCTTT
TRBV5-4,TRBJ2-2,TRBD2,.,CASSYRLAGNTGELFF,TGTGCCAGCAGTTATAGACTAGCGGGGAACACCGGGGAGCTGTTTTTT
TRBV10-3,TRBJ1-2,.,.,CAISESIRVYGYTF,TGTGCCATCAGTGAGTCGATCAGGGTATATGGCTACACCTTC
TRBV7-8,TRBJ1-1,.,.,CASSSVTGIEAFF,TGTGCCAGCAGCTCGGTGACAGGAATCGAAGCTTTCTTT
TRBV4-3,TRBJ1-1,.,.,CASSQDTVNTEAFF,TGCGCCAGCAGCCAAGATACGGTGAACACTGAAGCTTTCTTT